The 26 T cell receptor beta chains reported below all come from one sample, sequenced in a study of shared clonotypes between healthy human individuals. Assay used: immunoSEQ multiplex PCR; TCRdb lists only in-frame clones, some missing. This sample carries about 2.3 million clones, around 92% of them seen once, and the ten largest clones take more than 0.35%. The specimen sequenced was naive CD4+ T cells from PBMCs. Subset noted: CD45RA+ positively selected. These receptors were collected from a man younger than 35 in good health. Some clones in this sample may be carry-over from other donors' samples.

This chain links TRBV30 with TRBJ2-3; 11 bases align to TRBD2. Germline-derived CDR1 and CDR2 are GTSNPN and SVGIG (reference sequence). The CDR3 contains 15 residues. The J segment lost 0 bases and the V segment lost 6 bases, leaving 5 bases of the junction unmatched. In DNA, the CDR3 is TGTGCCTGCCCAGGACTAGCGGGTAGCACAGATACGCAGTATTTT. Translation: CACPGLAGSTDTQYF.

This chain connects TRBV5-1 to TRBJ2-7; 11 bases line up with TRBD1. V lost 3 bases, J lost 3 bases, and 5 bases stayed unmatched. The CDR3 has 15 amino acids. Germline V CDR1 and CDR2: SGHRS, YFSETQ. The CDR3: CASSSRTGGLYEQYF. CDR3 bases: TGCGCCAGCAGCTCTAGGACAGGGGGCCTCTACGAGCAGTACTTC.

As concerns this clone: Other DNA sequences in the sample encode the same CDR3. The CDR3 here is CASSSGQGTEAFF. CDR3 nucleotides: TGTGCCAGCAGTTCCGGACAGGGGACTGAAGCTTTCTTT. This chain links TRBV6-5 with TRBJ1-1, with 9 positions matching TRBD1. The CDR3 sequence is 13 residues long. Trimming at V came to 4 bases and at J to 5 bases, leaving 2 bases not matched to a gene. The germline V gene encodes CDR1 MNHEY and CDR2 SVGAGI.

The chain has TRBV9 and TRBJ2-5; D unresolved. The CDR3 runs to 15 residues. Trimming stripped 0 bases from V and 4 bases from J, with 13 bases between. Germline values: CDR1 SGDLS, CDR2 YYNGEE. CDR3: CASSVGFSFLETQYF. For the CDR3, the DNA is TGTGCCAGCAGCGTAGGCTTTAGCTTTCTAGAGACCCAGTACTTC.

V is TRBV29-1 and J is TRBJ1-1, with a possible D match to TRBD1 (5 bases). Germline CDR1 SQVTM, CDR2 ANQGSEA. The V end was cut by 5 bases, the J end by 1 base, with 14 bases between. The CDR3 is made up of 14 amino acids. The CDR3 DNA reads TGCAGCGTTCTGGGTGCAGGGAGGAACACTGAAGCTTTCTTT. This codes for CSVLGAGRNTEAFF.

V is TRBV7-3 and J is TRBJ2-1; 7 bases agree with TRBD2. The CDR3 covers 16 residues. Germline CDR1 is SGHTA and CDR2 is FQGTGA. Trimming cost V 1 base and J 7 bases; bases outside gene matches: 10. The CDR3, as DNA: TGTGCCAGCAGCTTAAGAGGCGCGGCGGGAGCGAATGAGCAGTTCTTC. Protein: CASSLRGAAGANEQFF.

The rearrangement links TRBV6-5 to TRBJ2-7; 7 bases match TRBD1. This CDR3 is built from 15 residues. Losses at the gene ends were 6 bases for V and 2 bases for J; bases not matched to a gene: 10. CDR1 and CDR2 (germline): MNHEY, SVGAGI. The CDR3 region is CASRSSGQITYEQYF. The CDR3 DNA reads TGTGCCAGCAGAAGCTCGGGACAGATTACCTACGAGCAGTACTTC.

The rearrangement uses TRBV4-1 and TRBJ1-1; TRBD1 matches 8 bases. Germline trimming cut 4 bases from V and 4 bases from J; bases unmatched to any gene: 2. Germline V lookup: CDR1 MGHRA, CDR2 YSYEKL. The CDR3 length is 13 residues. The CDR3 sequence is CASSRQGPTEAFF. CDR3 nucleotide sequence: TGCGCCAGCAGCCGACAGGGGCCCACTGAAGCTTTCTTT.

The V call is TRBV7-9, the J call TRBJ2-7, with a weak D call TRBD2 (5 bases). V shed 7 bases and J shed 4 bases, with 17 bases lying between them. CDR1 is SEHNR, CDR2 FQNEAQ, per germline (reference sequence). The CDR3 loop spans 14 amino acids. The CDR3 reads CASTFGGLGYEQYF. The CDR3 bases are TGTGCCAGCACCTTCGGAGGCCTCGGGTACGAGCAGTACTTC.

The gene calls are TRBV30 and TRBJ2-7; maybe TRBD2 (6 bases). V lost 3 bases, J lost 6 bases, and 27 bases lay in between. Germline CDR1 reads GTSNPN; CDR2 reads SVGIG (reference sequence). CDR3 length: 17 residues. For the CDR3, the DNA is TGTGCCTGGAGCCCCAATCGGAACAGACCGACTAGGGGCGAGCAGTACTTC. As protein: CAWSPNRNRPTRGEQYF.

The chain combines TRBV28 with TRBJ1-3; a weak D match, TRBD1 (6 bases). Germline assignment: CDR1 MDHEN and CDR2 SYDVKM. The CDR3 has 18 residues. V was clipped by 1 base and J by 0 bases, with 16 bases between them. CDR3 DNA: TGTGCCAGCAGTTTATCCCGTTTGGGGGCGAGCTCTGGAAACACCATATATTTT. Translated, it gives CASSLSRLGASSGNTIYF.

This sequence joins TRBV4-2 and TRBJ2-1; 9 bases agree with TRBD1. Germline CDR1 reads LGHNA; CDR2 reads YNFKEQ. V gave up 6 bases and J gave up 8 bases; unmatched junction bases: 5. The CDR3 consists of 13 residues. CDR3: CASSLTGGDEQFF. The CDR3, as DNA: TGTGCCAGCAGTCTAACAGGGGGCGATGAGCAGTTCTTC.

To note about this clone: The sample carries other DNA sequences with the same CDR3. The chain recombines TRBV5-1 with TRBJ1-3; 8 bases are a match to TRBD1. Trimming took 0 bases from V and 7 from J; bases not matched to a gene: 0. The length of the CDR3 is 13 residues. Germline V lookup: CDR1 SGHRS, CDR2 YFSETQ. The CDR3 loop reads CASSLDRGNTIYF. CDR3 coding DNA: TGCGCCAGCAGCTTGGACAGGGGGAACACCATATATTTT.

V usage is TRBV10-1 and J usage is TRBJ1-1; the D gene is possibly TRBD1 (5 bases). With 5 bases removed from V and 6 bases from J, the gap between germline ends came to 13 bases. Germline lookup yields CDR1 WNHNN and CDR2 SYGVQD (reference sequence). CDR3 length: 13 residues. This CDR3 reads CASSHGGYAEAFF. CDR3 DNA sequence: TGCGCCAGCAGTCACGGGGGTTACGCTGAAGCTTTCTTT.

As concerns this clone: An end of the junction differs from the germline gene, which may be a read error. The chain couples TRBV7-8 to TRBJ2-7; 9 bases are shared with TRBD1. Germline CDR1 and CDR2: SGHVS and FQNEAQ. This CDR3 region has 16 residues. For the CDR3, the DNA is TGTGCCAGCAGCCTAGCACCCGGGACAGGGACCTACGAGCAGTACTTC. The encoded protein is CASSLAPGTGTYEQYF.

The CDR3 DNA is TGTGCCAGCAGTGCGCCAAACAGGGGGGACACTGAAGCTTTCTTT. Translated, it gives CASSAPNRGDTEAFF. The chain has TRBV27 and TRBJ1-1; 8 nucleotides line up with TRBD1. From germline, CDR1 is MNHEY and CDR2 SMNVEV (reference sequence). V shed 5 bases, J shed 3 bases, and the junction held 8 bases outside the gene matches. The CDR3 sequence is 15 residues long.

CDR3 DNA: TGTGCCAGCAGTGACTCGTACGGAGTCTATGGCTACACCTTC. It specifies CASSDSYGVYGYTF. The chain carries TRBV6-4 and TRBJ1-2; D is ambiguous. The length of the CDR3 is 14 residues. Germline lookup yields CDR1 MRHNA and CDR2 SNTAGT. The ends were cut back, 0 bases at V and 4 bases at J, with 9 bases in the middle.

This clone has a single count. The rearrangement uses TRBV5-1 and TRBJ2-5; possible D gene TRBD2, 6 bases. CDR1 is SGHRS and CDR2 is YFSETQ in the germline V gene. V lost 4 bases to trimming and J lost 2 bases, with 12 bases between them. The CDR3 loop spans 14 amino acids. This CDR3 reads CASSPPLAQETQYF. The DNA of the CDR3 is TGCGCCAGCAGCCCCCCCCTAGCGCAAGAGACCCAGTACTTC.

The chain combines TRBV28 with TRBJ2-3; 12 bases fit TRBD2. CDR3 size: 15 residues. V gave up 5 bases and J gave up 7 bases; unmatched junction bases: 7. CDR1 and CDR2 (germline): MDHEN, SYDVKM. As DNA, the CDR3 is TGTGCCAGCAGTACTAGCGGGGGGACCCATAATACGCAGTATTTT. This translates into CASSTSGGTHNTQYF.

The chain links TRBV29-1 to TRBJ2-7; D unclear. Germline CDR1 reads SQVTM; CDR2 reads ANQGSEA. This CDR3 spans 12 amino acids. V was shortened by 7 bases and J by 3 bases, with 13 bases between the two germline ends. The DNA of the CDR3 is TGCAGCGGACGAACGTCAGACTACGAGCAGTACTTC. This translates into CSGRTSDYEQYF.

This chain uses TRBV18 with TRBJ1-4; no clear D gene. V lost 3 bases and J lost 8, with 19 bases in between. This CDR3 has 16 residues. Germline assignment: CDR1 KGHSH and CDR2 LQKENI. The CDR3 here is CASSPTAAPLGEKLFF. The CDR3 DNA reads TGTGCCAGCTCACCCACCGCCGCCCCCTTAGGAGAAAAACTGTTTTTT.

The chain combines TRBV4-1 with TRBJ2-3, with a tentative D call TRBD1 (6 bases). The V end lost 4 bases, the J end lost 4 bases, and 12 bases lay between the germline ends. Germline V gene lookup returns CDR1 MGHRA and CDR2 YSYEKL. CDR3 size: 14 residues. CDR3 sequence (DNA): TGCGCCAGCAGCCCTTATAACAGGGCAGATACGCAGTATTTT. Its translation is CASSPYNRADTQYF.

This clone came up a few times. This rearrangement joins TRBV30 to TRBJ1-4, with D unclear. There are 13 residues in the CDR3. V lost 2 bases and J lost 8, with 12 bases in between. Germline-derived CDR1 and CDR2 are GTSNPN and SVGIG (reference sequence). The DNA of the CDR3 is TGTGCCTGGAGTTTTGGTTGGGGAGAAAAACTGTTTTTT. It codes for CAWSFGWGEKLFF.

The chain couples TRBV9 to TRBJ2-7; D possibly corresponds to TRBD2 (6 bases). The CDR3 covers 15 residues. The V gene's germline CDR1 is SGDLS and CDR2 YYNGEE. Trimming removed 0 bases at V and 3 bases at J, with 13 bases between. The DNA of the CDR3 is TGTGCCAGCAGCGTAGGGACTAACACCTTCTACGAGCAGTACTTC. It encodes CASSVGTNTFYEQYF.

CDR3 bases: TGTGCCAGCAGCGGGACGGGGGGGGAGACCCAGTACTTC. Translation gives CASSGTGGETQYF. The V and J genes are TRBV9 and TRBJ2-5; 8 bases align to TRBD2. The CDR3 is made up of 13 amino acids. The junction had 3 bases not matched to a gene; V was cut back by 3 bases and J by 5 bases. CDR1 and CDR2 from the germline V gene are SGDLS and YYNGEE. The full variable domain, rest sourced from reference TRBV9 and TRBJ2-5, is DSGVTQTPKHLITATGQRVTLRCSPRSGDLSVYWYQQSLDQGLQFLIQYYNGEERAKGNILERFSAQQFPDLHSELNLSSLELGDSALYFCASSGTGGETQYFGPGTRLLVL.

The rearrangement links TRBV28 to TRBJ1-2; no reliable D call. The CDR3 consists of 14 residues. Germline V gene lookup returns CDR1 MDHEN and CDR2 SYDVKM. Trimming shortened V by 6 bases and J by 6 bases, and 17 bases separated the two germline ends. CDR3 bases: TGTGCCAGCAGCCTAGTGGATCTCGGAAATGGCTACACCTTC. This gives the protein CASSLVDLGNGYTF.